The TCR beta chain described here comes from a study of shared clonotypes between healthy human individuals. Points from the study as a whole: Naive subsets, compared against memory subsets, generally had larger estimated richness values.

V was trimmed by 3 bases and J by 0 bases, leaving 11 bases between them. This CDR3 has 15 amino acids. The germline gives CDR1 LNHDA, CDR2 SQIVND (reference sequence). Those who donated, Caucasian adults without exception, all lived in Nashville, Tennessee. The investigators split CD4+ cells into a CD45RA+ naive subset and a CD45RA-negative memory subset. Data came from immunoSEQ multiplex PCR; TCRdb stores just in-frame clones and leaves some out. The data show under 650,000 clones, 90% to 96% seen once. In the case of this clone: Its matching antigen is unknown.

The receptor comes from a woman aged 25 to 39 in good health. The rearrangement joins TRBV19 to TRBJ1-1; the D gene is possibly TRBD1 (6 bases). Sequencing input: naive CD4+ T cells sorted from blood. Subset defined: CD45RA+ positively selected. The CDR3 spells CASSIPAGVNTEAFF. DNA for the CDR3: TGTGCCAGTAGTATCCCCGCAGGGGTGAACACTGAAGCTTTCTTT. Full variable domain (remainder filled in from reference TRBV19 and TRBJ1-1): DGGITQSPKYLFRKEGQNVTLSCEQNLNHDAMYWYRQDPGQGLRLIYYSQIVNDFQKGDIAEGYSVSREKKESFPLTVTSAQKNPTAFYLCASSIPAGVNTEAFFGQGTRLTVV.